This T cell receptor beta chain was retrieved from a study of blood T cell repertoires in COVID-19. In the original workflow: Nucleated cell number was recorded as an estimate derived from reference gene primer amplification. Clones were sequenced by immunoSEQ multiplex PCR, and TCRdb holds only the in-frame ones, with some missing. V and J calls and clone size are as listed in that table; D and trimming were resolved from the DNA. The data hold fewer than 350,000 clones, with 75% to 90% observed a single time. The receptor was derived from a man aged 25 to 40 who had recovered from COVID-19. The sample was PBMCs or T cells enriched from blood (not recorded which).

The CDR3 DNA reads TGTGCCAGCAGTTCAGGACAGTCCTATGGCTACACCTTC. Amino acids: CASSSGQSYGYTF. The chain carries TRBV12-3 or TRBV12-4 and TRBJ1-2; weak D call: TRBD1 (6 bases). This CDR3 region has 13 residues. Trimming removed 4 bases from V and 4 bases from J, with 10 bases in between.